This record covers a single T cell receptor (beta chain). In this sample, this clonotype turned up a few times. The antigen it recognizes is unknown. Base quality data are lacking; no much larger clone is found one base away. Libraries came from 5' RACE. The sample was run on an Illumina HiSeq 2500. A second PCR of roughly 6 to 12 cycles was run with a J-beta primer mix and a sample-barcoded 5' primer. A unique molecular identifier was introduced onto each TCR beta cDNA molecule by a template-switch 5' adaptor carrying 12 random nucleotides. Each sample yielded at least 2.5 million CDR3-containing paired-end reads. The Mint cDNA synthesis kit, primed by a TRBC-specific oligonucleotide, was used to synthesize first-strand cDNA from all RNA. Following uracil-DNA glycosylase treatment, all cDNA underwent a first 18-cycle PCR with the universal primers M1SS and BC2_uni_R. In the original analysis: Normalization of each sample was performed by random selection of 1 million high-quality reads, each carrying a distinct molecular identifier. Instead of being binned into consensus sequences, reads with shared molecular identifiers were discarded. MiTCR, with a Q25 quality threshold and the strictest error-elimination algorithm, was used for CDR3 identification, clonotype clustering and error correction. A nonparametric unseen species model with Euler transformation was used to estimate lower-bound total TCR beta diversity. The raw public reads went through TCRdb reprocessing: fastp at Q25, MiXCR clone calling, in-frame beta chains kept. CDR3 protein sequences are deduplicated, and each keeps its most common genes and DNA. V and J calls and clone size were set by TCRdb, not the authors. The table for this sample lists over 550,000 distinct CDR3 sequences; roughly 31% of them were counted only once. The ten largest clones add up to 15% to 18% of the sample.

These data come from a study of blood T cells in healthy people across ages (dated by TCRdb to the mid-2010s). About the full investigation: In model experiments, roughly one uniquely barcoded TCR beta cDNA molecule per two T cells was captured by template switching. To avoid experimental bias, donors of different ages were spread randomly across the sequencing lanes. To track age-related changes in TCR beta repertoire diversity, the study relied on deep sequencing normalized with unique cDNA molecular identifiers. The donors were divided into four age groups: young (average approximately 17 years), middle-aged (about 39), aged (approximately 64) and long-lived (around 80). Two additional independent replicas of 1 million unique cDNA reads from the same blood draw were analyzed for two donors (one aged 18 to 30 and one aged 80 or older). Broader findings and caveats from the paper: A strong correlation was found between observed TCR beta diversity and the percentage of naive T cells measured by flow cytometry. Estimates of total diversity based on one million sequenced T cells were considered lower bounds and underestimates. Observed TCR beta diversity per million T cells fell roughly linearly with age, and a significant reduction was already apparent by age roughly 40. Because the CMV infection status of the donors was unknown, age-related changes in expanded clonotypes may potentially have been confounded. Bulk unsorted PBMC profiling prevented conclusive comparison of naive and antigen-experienced compartments. The long-lived group showed more naive CD4+ T cells, fewer expanded clones and increased TCR diversity than the aged group, suggesting age selection.

The 40 or so donors, aged about 6 to 95 years, were systemically healthy Caucasian individuals from Russia. Each donor gave roughly 9.5 milliliters of peripheral blood, collected into EDTA-treated Vacutainer tubes. PBMCs were isolated by Ficoll-Paque density-gradient centrifugation, with at least 6 million obtained per sample. Total RNA, at least 5 micrograms per sample, was extracted from PBMCs with Trizol reagent. The percentages of naive CD45RAhigh/CD27high T cells were determined by flow cytometry on a PBMC aliquot from every donor. The CDR3, from cysteine to phenylalanine, totals 15 residues. Only the CDR3 DNA is retained, 45 bases long and in frame from the first base. CDR1 DFQATT and CDR2 SNEGSKA are derived from the germline V gene (reference sequence). Between the V and J ends, shortened by 5 bases and 5 bases respectively, the junction contains 18 bases.

The rearrangement joined TRBV20-1 to TRBJ1-4; the D gene is perhaps TRBD1, from 5 matching bases. The clonotype comes from a woman of 80 years or more in good health. What was sequenced was blood. The sequenced DNA is TGCAGTGCTTTGGGTCCCGGGGGAATAAATGAAAAACTGTTTTTT. Translated, it reads CSALGPGGINEKLFF.